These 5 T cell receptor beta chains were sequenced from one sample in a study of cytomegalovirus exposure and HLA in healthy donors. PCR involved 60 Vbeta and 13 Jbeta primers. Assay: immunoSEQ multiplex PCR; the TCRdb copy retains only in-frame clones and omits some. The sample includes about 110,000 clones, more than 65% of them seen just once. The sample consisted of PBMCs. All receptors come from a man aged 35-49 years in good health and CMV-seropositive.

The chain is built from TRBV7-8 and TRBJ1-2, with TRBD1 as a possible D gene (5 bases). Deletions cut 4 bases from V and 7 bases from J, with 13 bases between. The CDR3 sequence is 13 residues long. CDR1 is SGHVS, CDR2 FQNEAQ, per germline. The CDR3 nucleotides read TGTGCCAGCAGCTATAGCCGGGGGGGTGGCTACACCTTC. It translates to CASSYSRGGGYTF.

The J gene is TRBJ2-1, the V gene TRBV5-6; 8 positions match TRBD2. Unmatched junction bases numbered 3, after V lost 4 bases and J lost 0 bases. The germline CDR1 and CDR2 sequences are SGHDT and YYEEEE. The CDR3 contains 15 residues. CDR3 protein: CASSTGTSSYNEQFF. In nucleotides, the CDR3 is TGTGCCAGCAGCACAGGGACTAGCTCCTACAATGAGCAGTTCTTC.

The chain's CDR3 is CASSLGFGRAYNEQFF. DNA for the CDR3: TGCGCCAGCAGCTTGGGGTTCGGGAGAGCCTACAATGAGCAGTTCTTC. The V gene is TRBV5-1, the J gene TRBJ2-1, with a tentative D call TRBD2 (6 bases). CDR3 length: 16 amino acids. Per the germline V gene, CDR1 is SGHRS and CDR2 is YFSETQ. V lost 0 bases and J 2 bases, leaving 12 bases between the germline ends.

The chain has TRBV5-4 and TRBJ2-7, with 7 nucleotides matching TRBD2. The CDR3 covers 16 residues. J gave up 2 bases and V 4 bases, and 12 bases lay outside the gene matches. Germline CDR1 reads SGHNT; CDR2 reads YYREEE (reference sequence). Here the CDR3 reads CASSPLGGSRAYEQYF. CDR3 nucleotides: TGTGCCAGCAGCCCTTTAGGCGGGAGTAGGGCCTACGAGCAGTACTTC.

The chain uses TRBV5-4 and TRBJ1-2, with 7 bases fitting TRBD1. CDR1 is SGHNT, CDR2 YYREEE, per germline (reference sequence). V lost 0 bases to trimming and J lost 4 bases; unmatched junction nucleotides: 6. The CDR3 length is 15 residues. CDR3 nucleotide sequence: TGTGCCAGCAGCTTGGATGCAGGGGGAGTCTATGGCTACACCTTC. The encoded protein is CASSLDAGGVYGYTF.